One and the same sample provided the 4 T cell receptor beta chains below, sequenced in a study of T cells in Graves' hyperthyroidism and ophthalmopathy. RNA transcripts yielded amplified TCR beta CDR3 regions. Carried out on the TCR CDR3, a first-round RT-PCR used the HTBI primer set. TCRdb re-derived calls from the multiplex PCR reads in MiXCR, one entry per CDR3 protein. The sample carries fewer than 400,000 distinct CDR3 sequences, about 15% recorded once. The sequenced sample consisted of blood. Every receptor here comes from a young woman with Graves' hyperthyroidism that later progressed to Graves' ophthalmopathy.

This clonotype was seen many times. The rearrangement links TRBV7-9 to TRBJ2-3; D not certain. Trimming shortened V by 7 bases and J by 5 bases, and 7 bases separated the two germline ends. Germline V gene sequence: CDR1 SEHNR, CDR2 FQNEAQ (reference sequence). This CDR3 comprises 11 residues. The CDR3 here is CASTLGDTQYF. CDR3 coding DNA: TGTGCCAGCACCCTTGGAGATACGCAGTATTTT. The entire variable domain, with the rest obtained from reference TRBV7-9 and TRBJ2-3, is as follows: DTGVSQNPRHKITKRGQNVTFRCDPISEHNRLYWYRQTLGQGPEFLTYFQNEAQLEKSRLLSDRFSAERPKGSFSTLEIQRTEQGDSAMYLCASTLGDTQYFGPGTRLTVL.

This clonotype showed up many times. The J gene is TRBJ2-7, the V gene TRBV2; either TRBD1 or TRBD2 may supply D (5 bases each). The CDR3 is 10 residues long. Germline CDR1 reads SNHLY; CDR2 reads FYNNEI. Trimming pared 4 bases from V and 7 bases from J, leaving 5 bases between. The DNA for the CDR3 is TGTGCCAGCAGTGGGGGGGAGCAGTACTTC. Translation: CASSGGEQYF. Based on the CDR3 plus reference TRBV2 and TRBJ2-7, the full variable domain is EPEVTQTPSHQVTQMGQEVILRCVPISNHLYFYWYRQILGQKVEFLVSFYNNEISEKSEIFDDQFSVERPDGSNFTLKIRSTKLEDSAMYFCASSGGEQYFGPGTRLTVT.

CDR3 region: CASSWTGGLYCQYF. CDR3 coding DNA: TGTGCCAGCAGTTGGACAGGGGGCTTATACTGCCAGTACTTC. The chain links TRBV6-2 or TRBV6-3 to TRBJ2-5; TRBD1 matches 11 bases. This CDR3 contains 14 residues. Trimming cost V 4 bases and J 10 bases; bases outside gene matches: 8. From germline, CDR1 is MNHEY and CDR2 SVGEGT.

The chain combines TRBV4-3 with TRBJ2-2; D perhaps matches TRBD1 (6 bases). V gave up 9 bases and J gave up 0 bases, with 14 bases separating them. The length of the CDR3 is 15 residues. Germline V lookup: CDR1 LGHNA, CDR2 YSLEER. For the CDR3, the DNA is TGCGCCAGTTCACAGGGCCACGCGAACACCGGGGAGCTGTTTTTT. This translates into CASSQGHANTGELFF.